This passage covers 19 T cell receptor beta chains from one sample sequenced in a study of blood T cell repertoires in COVID-19. Clones were read by immunoSEQ multiplex PCR, and TCRdb kept only the in-frame ones, dropping some. Of about 150,000 clones listed, about four fifths were seen once; the top ten hold approximately 3%. The sample comprised PBMCs or T cells enriched from blood (not recorded which). These receptors came from a woman aged 50 to 60 with acute COVID-19.

The chain recombines TRBV19 with TRBJ1-5; 7 bases are shared with TRBD1. Germline loops: CDR1 LNHDA, CDR2 SQIVND (reference sequence). With V trimmed by 6 bases and J by 1 base, 6 bases remained unmatched. The length of the CDR3 is 15 residues. Written as DNA, the CDR3 is TGTGCCAGTAGACCGCAGGGGGTCAGCAATCAGCCCCAGCATTTT. Its translation is CASRPQGVSNQPQHF.

The sample holds one count of this clone. The rearrangement joins TRBV11-2 to TRBJ2-3; possible D gene TRBD1, 5 bases. Germline CDR1 reads SGHAT; CDR2 reads FQNNGV. V was pared by 8 bases and J by 5 bases, with 23 bases between. This CDR3 comprises 16 residues. CDR3 nucleotide sequence: TGTGCCAGCCGTACCCCTCAGGGTTTGGAAGGAGATACGCAGTATTTT. This gives the protein CASRTPQGLEGDTQYF.

This clone was seen a few times. The chain has TRBV27 and TRBJ2-1; 12 bases fit TRBD2. This CDR3 comprises 15 residues. J gave up 8 bases and V 5 bases, and 7 bases lay outside the gene matches. Germline values: CDR1 MNHEY, CDR2 SMNVEV (reference sequence). The CDR3 region has the DNA TGTGCCAGCAGTCCACGACTAGCGGGAGCCGATGAGCAGTTCTTC. Amino acids: CASSPRLAGADEQFF.

CDR3 amino acids: CASIPGQGAGEQYF. The DNA for the CDR3 is TGTGCCAGCATACCGGGACAGGGGGCAGGGGAGCAGTACTTC. V is TRBV6-1 and J is TRBJ2-7; 12 bases agree with TRBD1. There are 14 residues in the CDR3. The germline V gene has CDR1 MNHNS and CDR2 SASEGT. J was trimmed by 7 bases and V by 7 bases; bases with no gene match: 8.

The chain uses TRBV6-5 and TRBJ1-1, with D possibly being TRBD1 (6 bases). The CDR3 is 11 residues long. Trimming left V 11 bases short and J 3 bases short, with 10 bases between. Germline lookup yields CDR1 MNHEY and CDR2 SVGAGI. CDR3 region: CAGEGDTEAFF. CDR3 DNA sequence: TGTGCCGGAGAGGGGGACACTGAAGCTTTCTTT.

The chain recombines TRBV7-2 with TRBJ2-1, with a possible D match to TRBD1 (5 bases). Germline V gene lookup returns CDR1 SGHTA and CDR2 FQGNSA. Trimming stripped 4 bases from V and 7 bases from J, with 11 bases between. CDR3 length equals 13 residues. Here the CDR3 DNA reads TGTGCCAGCAGCTCGACAGCCTCTAATGAGCAGTTCTTC. It yields the protein CASSSTASNEQFF.

The rearrangement links TRBV11-3 to TRBJ2-1; 8 bases align to TRBD2. Germline trimming cut 1 base from V and 4 bases from J; bases unmatched to any gene: 3. The CDR3 loop spans 15 amino acids. From germline, CDR1 is SGHNT and CDR2 YENEEA. The CDR3 bases are TGTGCCAGCAGCTTAGCAGCGGGAGCTTACAATGAGCAGTTCTTC. It yields the protein CASSLAAGAYNEQFF.

The chain is built from TRBV5-1 and TRBJ2-2; 8 positions match TRBD1. V was clipped by 4 bases and J by 1 base; unmatched bases: 9. The CDR3 loop spans 17 amino acids. Germline CDR1 SGHRS, CDR2 YFSETQ. This CDR3 is CASSPTAGTGNTGELFF. The CDR3 DNA follows: TGCGCCAGCAGCCCGACTGCTGGGACAGGGAACACCGGGGAGCTGTTTTTT.

The rearrangement links TRBV28 to TRBJ1-2; no clear D gene. The V gene lost 4 bases and the J gene lost 5 bases, with 5 bases spanning the gap. The CDR3 sequence is 11 residues long. The germline gives CDR1 MDHEN, CDR2 SYDVKM. CDR3 sequence reads: CASSYQYGYTF. As DNA, the CDR3 is TGTGCCAGCAGTTATCAGTATGGCTACACCTTC.

The rearrangement uses TRBV11-3 and TRBJ1-6; perhaps TRBD1 as D (6 bases). In germline, CDR1 is SGHNT, CDR2 YENEEA. This CDR3 is 15 amino acids long. The V end was cut by 5 bases, the J end by 5 bases, with 13 bases between. This chain's CDR3 is CASSQSRGNNSPLHF. In DNA, the CDR3 is TGTGCCAGCAGCCAATCCAGGGGCAATAATTCACCCCTCCACTTT.

The chain joins TRBV5-1 to TRBJ2-1; no clear D. Trimming stripped 7 bases from V and 3 bases from J, with 8 bases between. This CDR3 region has 12 residues. Germline V CDR1 and CDR2: SGHRS, YFSETQ. CDR3 DNA: TGCGCCAGCCATAGTGTCTACAATGAGCAGTTCTTC. Its protein product is CASHSVYNEQFF.

The genes are TRBV7-2 and TRBJ2-3; D is unresolved. Trimming removed 7 bases at V and 0 bases at J, with 8 bases between. This CDR3 is built from 13 residues. Germline CDR1 and CDR2: SGHTA and FQGNSA. In DNA, the CDR3 is TGTGCCAGCACTAGTAGGAGCACAGATACGCAGTATTTT. It encodes CASTSRSTDTQYF.

The chain has TRBV14 and TRBJ1-1, with D perhaps TRBD1 (5 bases). The CDR3 covers 14 residues. Germline V gives CDR1 SGHDN, CDR2 FVKESK. Trimming removed 4 bases at V and 5 bases at J, with 14 bases between. CDR3 DNA: TGTGCCAGCAGCCGGGACTATAGTGGAACTGAAGCTTTCTTT. Translation: CASSRDYSGTEAFF.

The chain couples TRBV5-4 to TRBJ2-7, with D tentatively TRBD2 (6 bases). V dropped 0 bases and J dropped 0 bases, with 16 bases sitting between them. CDR1 SGHNT and CDR2 YYREEE come from the germline V gene (reference sequence). This CDR3 is built from 17 residues. The CDR3 coding sequence is TGTGCCAGCAGCTTGGGTATGTTGGGGGGAGCCTCCTACGAGCAGTACTTC. Residues: CASSLGMLGGASYEQYF.

This clone was found a few times. The chain carries TRBV11-3 and TRBJ2-1, with no clear D. Germline CDR1 reads SGHNT; CDR2 reads YENEEA. V lost 0 bases and J lost 10, with 10 bases in between. CDR3 length equals 13 residues. CDR3 sequence (DNA): TGTGCCAGCAGCTTAGACATAGCACGGGAGCAGTTCTTC. This codes for CASSLDIAREQFF.

The chain combines TRBV6-5 with TRBJ2-1; 9 bases align to TRBD2. Unmatched junction bases numbered 2, after V lost 4 bases and J lost 1 base. CDR3 length equals 15 residues. Germline loops: CDR1 MNHEY, CDR2 SVGAGI. This CDR3 is CASSLAGVSYNEQFF. In DNA form, the CDR3 reads TGTGCCAGCAGTTTAGCGGGAGTGTCCTACAATGAGCAGTTCTTC.

There are a few counts of this clone. The chain recombines TRBV28 with TRBJ1-3; maybe TRBD1 (6 bases). Trimming took off 5 bases at V and 0 bases at J, with 11 bases between the two ends. From germline, CDR1 is MDHEN and CDR2 SYDVKM. The CDR3 sequence is 15 residues long. In DNA, the CDR3 is TGTGCCAGCAGTCGAGTGACAGGCTCTGGAAACACCATATATTTT. It yields the protein CASSRVTGSGNTIYF.

The J gene is TRBJ2-7, the V gene TRBV7-9, with D possibly being TRBD1 (5 bases). The V gene lost 4 bases and the J gene lost 5 bases, with 9 bases spanning the gap. The V gene's germline CDR1 is SEHNR and CDR2 FQNEAQ (reference sequence). The CDR3 runs to 12 residues. The CDR3 bases are TGTGCCAGCAGCTACGTGACAGACGAGCAGTACTTC. Its protein product is CASSYVTDEQYF.

The V gene is TRBV5-4, the J gene TRBJ2-7, with 9 bases identical to TRBD2. The CDR3 runs 15 residues. The germline V gene has CDR1 SGHNT and CDR2 YYREEE (reference sequence). J gave up 4 bases and V 4 bases, and 9 bases lay outside the gene matches. The CDR3 region is CASSAASGIRYEQYF. The CDR3 bases are TGTGCCAGCAGCGCAGCTAGCGGGATACGGTACGAGCAGTACTTC.